This T cell receptor beta chain derives from a study of blood T cell repertoires in COVID-19. Overall study context: COVID-19 samples, acute and convalescent, were from the United States, Italy and Spain.

Unmatched junction bases numbered 6, after V lost 2 bases and J lost 4 bases. The CDR3 is 18 residues long. The germline V gene encodes CDR1 LGHNT and CDR2 FRNRAP. As processed by the authors: Estimates of nucleated cell counts were drawn from the amplification of reference gene primers. Only in-frame clones appear in the TCRdb table, and some are missing; sequencing was by immunoSEQ multiplex PCR. Clone size and the V and J calls come from that table; the DNA yielded D and trimming. The sample records almost 90,000 clones, approximately 89% being singletons. The material sequenced was peripheral blood. The chain carries TRBV12-5 and TRBJ2-3; 16 bases are shared with TRBD2. This clonotype was sampled from a man older than 75 with acute or convalescent COVID-19. The CDR3 bases are TGTGCTAGTGGTTTGCGGGGACTAGCGGGGGGGCCCTCAGATACGCAGTATTTT. This translates into CASGLRGLAGGPSDTQYF.